The present TCR beta chain was sequenced within a study of T cells in localized non-small cell lung cancer. Study outcomes and limitations: A single tumor region was sequenced, leaving heterogeneity possible. Those with higher blood T cell density had longer overall survival.

The protocol was immunoSEQ multiplex PCR, while the TCRdb copy is restricted to in-frame clones and leaves out a portion. The sample yields more than 950 clones, around 36% seen once. V was cut by 3 bases and J by 2 bases, with 17 bases left in between. The CDR3 has 18 residues. From germline, CDR1 is MNHGY and CDR2 SAAAGT. Note on this clone: Its specificity is not known.

The sample was lung tumor tissue, taken before any cancer treatment. This receptor was identified in a male donor older than 55 with stage II squamous cell lung carcinoma. The chain combines TRBV6-8 with TRBJ2-6; D perhaps matches TRBD1 (6 bases). CDR3 amino acids: CASSYSSPGTPGANVLTF. The CDR3 bases are TGTGCCAGCAGTTATTCATCGCCCGGGACACCTGGGGCCAACGTCCTGACTTTC.